Given below is one T cell receptor (beta chain) in context. This sample is part of a study of T cell changes during pregnancy in multiple sclerosis. CDR3 length: 15 amino acids. CDR1 and CDR2 (germline): MNHEY, SVGAGI. V trimming: 0 bases; J trimming: 9 bases; junction bases outside the gene matches: 6. The data were produced by immunoSEQ multiplex PCR, yet TCRdb's version contains in-frame clones alone and is incomplete. The sample has tens of thousands of clones, 80% to 95% seen once. The rearrangement links TRBV6-5 to TRBJ2-1, with 9 nucleotides matching TRBD2. The source was peripheral blood, collected in the third trimester of pregnancy. The TCR originated in a female donor with multiple sclerosis, enrolled in a pregnancy study. For the CDR3, the DNA is TGTGCCAGCAGTTACTCCCCTAGCGGGATGCGTGAGCAGTTCTTC. Protein product: CASSYSPSGMREQFF.